This T cell receptor beta chain was recovered during a study of CD8 T cells in ankylosing spondylitis. Study findings and constraints: One TCR beta motif, made up of roughly eight highly homologous variants, appeared characteristic of ankylosing spondylitis blood. The study looked at matched synovial fluid samples from ankylosing spondylitis patients. Disease-linked clones were reported to be significantly enriched there.

Quantitative 5'-RACE with molecular barcodes generated TCR beta libraries. TCRdb itself ran the 5' RACE reads through MiXCR, one entry per CDR3 protein. The profile shows 200,000 to 250,000 distinct CDR3 sequences, about 10% of them singletons. Points on this clonotype: Antigen: not known.

Germline assignment: CDR1 LNHDA and CDR2 SQIVND (reference sequence). The ends were cut back, 6 bases at V and 4 bases at J, with 6 bases in the middle. The CDR3 is 11 residues long. The sequencing sample was made of blood, either unsorted or a sorted T cell fraction (not recorded which). This clonotype originated in a male donor with ankylosing spondylitis or in good health (not recorded which). This chain uses TRBV19 with TRBJ1-2; D uncertain. The CDR3 region is CASSTGYGYTF. The DNA for the CDR3 is TGTGCCAGTAGCACCGGCTATGGCTACACCTTC.